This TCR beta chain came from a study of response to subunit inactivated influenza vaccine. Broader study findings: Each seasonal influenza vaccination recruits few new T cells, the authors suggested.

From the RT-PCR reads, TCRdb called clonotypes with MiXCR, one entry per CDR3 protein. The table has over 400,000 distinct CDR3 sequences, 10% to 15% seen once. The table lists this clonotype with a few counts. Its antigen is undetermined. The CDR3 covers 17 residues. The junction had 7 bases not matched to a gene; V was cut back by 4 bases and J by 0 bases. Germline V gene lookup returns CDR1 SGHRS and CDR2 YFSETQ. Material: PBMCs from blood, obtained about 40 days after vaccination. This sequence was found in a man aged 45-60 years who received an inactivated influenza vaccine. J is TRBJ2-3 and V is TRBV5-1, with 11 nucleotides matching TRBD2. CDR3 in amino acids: CASSGGLAATSTDTQYF. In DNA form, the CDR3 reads TGCGCCAGCAGCGGGGGACTAGCGGCCACTAGCACAGATACGCAGTATTTT. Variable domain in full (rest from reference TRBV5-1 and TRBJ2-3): KAGVTQTPRYLIKTRGQQVTLSCSPISGHRSVSWYQQTPGQGLQFLFEYFSETQRNKGNFPGRFSGRQFSNSRSEMNVSTLELGDSALYLCASSGGLAATSTDTQYFGPGTRLTVL.